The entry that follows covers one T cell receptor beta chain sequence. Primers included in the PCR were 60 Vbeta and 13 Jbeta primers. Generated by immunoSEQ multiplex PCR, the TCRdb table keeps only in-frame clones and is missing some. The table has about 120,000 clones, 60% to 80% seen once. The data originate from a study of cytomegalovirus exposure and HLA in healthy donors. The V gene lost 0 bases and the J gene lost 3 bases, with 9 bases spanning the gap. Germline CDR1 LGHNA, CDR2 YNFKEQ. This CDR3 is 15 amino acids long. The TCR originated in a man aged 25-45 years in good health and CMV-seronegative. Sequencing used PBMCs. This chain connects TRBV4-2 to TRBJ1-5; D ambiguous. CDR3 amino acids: CASSQDPGNNQPQHF. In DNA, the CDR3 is TGTGCCAGCAGCCAAGATCCAGGCAACAATCAGCCCCAGCATTTT.